This section outlines one T cell receptor (beta chain) sequence together with its context. No cognate antigen has been identified for it. The record has no base qualities; no much larger clone is one base away. The CDR1 and CDR2 encoded by the germline V gene are SQVTM and ANQGSEA. At the junction V is shortened by 0 bases and J by 8 bases, with 9 bases in between. Spanning cysteine to phenylalanine, the CDR3 consists of 12 amino acids. The only DNA kept is the CDR3, 36 bases in frame from the first base. Genomic DNA was isolated from the sorted cells so that the TCRbeta CDR3 region could be sequenced. TCRbeta CDR3 regions were sequenced using the immunoSEQ Assay. Drawn from immuneACCESS, this table holds only the in-frame rearrangements with V and J called that TCRdb kept. Clones are partly lost; checked studies trace under half to an unresolved V gene and leave the rest unexplained. The sample records 71,000 or so clones, more than 85% of which are singletons. The leading ten clones occupy 1.1% of the sample.

The sample originates from a study of OX40 agonist ivuxolimab in advanced cancers. About the investigation overall: The costimulatory receptor OX40 (CD134) was targeted by ivuxolimab, a fully human IgG2 agonistic monoclonal antibody. Intravenous ivuxolimab was administered to patients every 2 weeks at six dose levels: 0.01, 0.1, 0.3, 1.5, 3 and 10 mg/kg. Among the approximately 54 dose-escalation patients, approximately 20 had hepatocellular carcinoma, approximately 15 melanoma, 9 renal cell carcinoma and 9 head and neck cancer. In the dose-escalation cohort, approximately 83% of patients were male, and the mean age was roughly 56 years with a range of roughly 23 to 79. Patients were allowed to have had prior anti-PD-1, anti-PD-L1 or anti-CTLA-4 therapy, and approximately 40% of the dose-escalation patients had previously received checkpoint inhibitors. Partial responses were achieved by three dose-escalation patients, of whom one had hepatocellular carcinoma and two had cutaneous melanoma. Peripheral TCRbeta sequencing aimed to test whether ivuxolimab altered TCR sequence diversity and caused clonal T-cell expansion. The paper covers the monotherapy dose-escalation part of the phase I ivuxolimab trial, which included N of about 51 patients. General findings and caveats noted by the study authors: Antigen specificity was not determined for the clonally expanded peripheral T cells. In the 0.1-3.0 mg/kg groups, partial responders had among the lowest normalized peripheral clonal expansion, particularly in CD8+ T cells. Clonal expansion of both CD4+ and CD8+ blood T cells was observed from baseline to week 6 at doses 0.1 to 3.0 mg/kg. Low levels of normalized T-cell clonal expansion were also shown by some nonresponding patients. After ivuxolimab, more expanded clones were found on average in CD8+ T cells than in CD4+ T cells.

The trial excluded patients who had a history of autoimmune disease or who were on systemic immunosuppression. In every dose cohort, peripheral blood was drawn for TCR sequencing at baseline, cycle 4 day 1, and cycle 7 day 1. Samples were obtained from an open-label, multicenter, first-in-human phase I dose-escalation trial of ivuxolimab. Adults with locally advanced or metastatic head and neck squamous cell, hepatocellular, melanoma or renal cell carcinoma were enrolled in the trial. Before TCR sequencing, CD4+ T cells and CD8+ T cells were sorted from peripheral blood as separate populations. This receptor was identified in an adult with an advanced solid tumor such as melanoma, head and neck, liver or kidney cancer. This chain joins TRBV29-1 to TRBJ2-3, with no D gene named confidently. Sequencing was performed on CD4+ or CD8+ T cells sorted from blood, taken in a trial of the OX40 agonist ivuxolimab. The CDR3 region reads CSVEDAPTTQYF. At the DNA level, the sequence is TGCAGCGTTGAAGACGCTCCGACTACGCAGTATTTT.